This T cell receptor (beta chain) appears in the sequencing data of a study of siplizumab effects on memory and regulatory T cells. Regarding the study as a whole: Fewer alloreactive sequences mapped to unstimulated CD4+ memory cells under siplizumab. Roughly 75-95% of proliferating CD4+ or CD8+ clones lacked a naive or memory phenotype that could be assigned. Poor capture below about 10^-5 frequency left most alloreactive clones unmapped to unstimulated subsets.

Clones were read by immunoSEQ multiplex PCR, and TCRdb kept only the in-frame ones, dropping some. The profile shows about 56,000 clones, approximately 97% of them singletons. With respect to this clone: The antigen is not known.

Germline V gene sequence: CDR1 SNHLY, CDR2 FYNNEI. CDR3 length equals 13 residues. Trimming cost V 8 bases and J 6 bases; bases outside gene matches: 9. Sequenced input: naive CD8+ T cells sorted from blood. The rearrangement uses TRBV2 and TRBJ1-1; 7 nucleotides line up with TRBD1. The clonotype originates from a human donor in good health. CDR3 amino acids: CASLAGQFSEAFF. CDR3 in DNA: TGTGCCAGCCTTGCGGGACAGTTCTCTGAAGCTTTCTTT.